This T cell receptor (beta chain) emerged from a study of cytomegalovirus exposure and HLA in healthy donors. The V gene lost 6 bases and the J gene lost 1 base, with 10 bases spanning the gap. CDR1 and CDR2 from the germline V gene are SGHRS and YFSETQ. The CDR3 extends over 13 amino acids. In the PCR, 60 Vbeta and 13 Jbeta primers were used. Libraries were prepared by immunoSEQ multiplex PCR; TCRdb keeps only in-frame clonotypes and omits some of them. The sample shows 100,000 to 150,000 clones, less than 85% of them seen only once. Nominally healthy donors provided the samples, though records likely missed some immune exposures.

Specimen: PBMCs. The receptor was derived from a man in his forties or fifties in good health and CMV-seronegative. The gene calls are TRBV5-1 and TRBJ2-5; tentatively, D is TRBD2 (5 bases). As DNA, the CDR3 is TGCGCCAGCATGCTTAGCGTCCAAGAGACCCAGTACTTC. It specifies CASMLSVQETQYF. Drawing the rest from reference TRBV5-1 and TRBJ2-5, the complete variable domain is KAGVTQTPRYLIKTRGQQVTLSCSPISGHRSVSWYQQTPGQGLQFLFEYFSETQRNKGNFPGRFSGRQFSNSRSEMNVSTLELGDSALYLCASMLSVQETQYFGPGTRLLVL.